This T cell receptor beta chain was recorded in a study of human thymus T cells. Using immunoSEQ multiplex PCR, the repertoire was profiled, and TCRdb retains in-frame clones only, with some absent. The sample carries tens of thousands of clones, approximately 93% recorded once. This TCR derives from a boy in the first two years of life with a congenital heart defect but otherwise immunologically healthy. The material sequenced was blood.

The DNA of the CDR3 is TGTGCCAGCAGACCATACACTGAAGCTTTCTTT. It specifies CASRPYTEAFF. This chain connects TRBV6-5 to TRBJ1-1; the D is unclear. The CDR3 has 11 residues. Germline lookup yields CDR1 MNHEY and CDR2 SVGAGI. Trimming stripped 6 bases from V and 3 bases from J, with 5 bases between.